This T cell receptor beta chain was retrieved from a study of T cells in Graves' hyperthyroidism and ophthalmopathy. Study-level findings and limits: Blood samples included most of the expanded thyroid clonotypes exceeding 0.001.

CDR1 is SGHNT, CDR2 YENEEA, per germline. V shed 5 bases and J shed 7 bases, with 11 bases lying between them. The CDR3 is 12 amino acids. The source material, RNA transcripts, was used to amplify TCR beta CDR3 regions. During a first-round RT-PCR of the TCR CDR3, the HTBI primer set was used. TCRdb re-derived calls from the multiplex PCR reads in MiXCR, one entry per CDR3 protein. The profile shows 640,000 or so distinct CDR3 sequences, over 12% of them singletons. Disease duration was under 3 months in the ophthalmopathy patients, who also had a Clinical Activity Score of at least 3 and a NOSPECS grade of at least 4. The PBMCs studied were ones that came from 10 ml fresh peripheral blood. At least ten counts were recorded for this clonotype. Its target is unknown.

Sequenced input: blood. The V gene is TRBV11-3, the J gene TRBJ2-5; no definite D call. The source of this sequence is a woman aged 40-49 years with Graves' ophthalmopathy. The CDR3 sequence is CASSPSQWTQYF. The CDR3 coding sequence is TGTGCCAGCAGCCCCTCACAATGGACCCAGTACTTC.